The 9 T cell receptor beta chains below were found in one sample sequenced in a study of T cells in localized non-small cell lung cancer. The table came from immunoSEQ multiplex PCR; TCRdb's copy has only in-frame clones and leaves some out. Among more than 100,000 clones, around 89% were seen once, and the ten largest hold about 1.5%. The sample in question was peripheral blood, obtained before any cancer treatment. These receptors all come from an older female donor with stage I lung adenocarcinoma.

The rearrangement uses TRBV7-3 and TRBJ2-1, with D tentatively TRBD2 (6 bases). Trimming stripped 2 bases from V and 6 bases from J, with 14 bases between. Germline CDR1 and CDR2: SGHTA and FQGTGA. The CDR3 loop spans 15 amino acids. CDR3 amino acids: CASSLWPGVGNEQFF. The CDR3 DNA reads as TGTGCCAGCAGCTTATGGCCGGGAGTTGGCAATGAGCAGTTCTTC. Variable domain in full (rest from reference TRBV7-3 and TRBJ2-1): GAGVSQTPSNKVTEKGKYVELRCDPISGHTALYWYRQSLGQGPEFLIYFQGTGAADDSGLPNDRFFAVRPEGSVSTLKIQRTERGDSAVYLCASSLWPGVGNEQFFGPGTRLTVL.

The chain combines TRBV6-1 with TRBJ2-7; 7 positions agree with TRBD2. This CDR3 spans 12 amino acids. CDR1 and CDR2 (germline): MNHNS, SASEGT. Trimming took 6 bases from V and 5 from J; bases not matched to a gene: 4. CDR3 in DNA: TGTGCCAGCAGCCTAGGACTAGACGAGCAGTACTTC. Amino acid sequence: CASSLGLDEQYF.

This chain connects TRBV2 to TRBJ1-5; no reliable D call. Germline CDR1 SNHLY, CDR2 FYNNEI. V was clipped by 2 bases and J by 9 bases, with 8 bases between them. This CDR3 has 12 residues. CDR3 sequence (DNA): TGTGCCAGCAGTGAAACTAAGTCGCCCCAGCATTTT. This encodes CASSETKSPQHF.

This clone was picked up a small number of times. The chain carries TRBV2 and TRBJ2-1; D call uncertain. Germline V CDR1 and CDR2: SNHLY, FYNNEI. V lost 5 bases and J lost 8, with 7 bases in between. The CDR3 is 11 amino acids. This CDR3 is CASSPLYEQFF. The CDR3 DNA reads TGTGCCAGCAGTCCGTTGTATGAGCAGTTCTTC.

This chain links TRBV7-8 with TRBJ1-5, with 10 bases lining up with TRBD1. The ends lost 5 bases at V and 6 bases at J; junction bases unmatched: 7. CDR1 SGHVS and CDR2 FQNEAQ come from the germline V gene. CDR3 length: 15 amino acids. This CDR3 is CASSTGTGVGQPQHF. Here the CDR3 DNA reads TGTGCCAGCAGCACCGGGACAGGGGTGGGTCAGCCCCAGCATTTT.

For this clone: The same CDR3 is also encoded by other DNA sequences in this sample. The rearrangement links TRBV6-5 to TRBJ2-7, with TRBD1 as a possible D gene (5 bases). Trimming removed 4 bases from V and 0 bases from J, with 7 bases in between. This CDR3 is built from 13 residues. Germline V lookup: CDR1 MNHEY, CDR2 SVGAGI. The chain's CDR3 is CASSLTVSYEQYF. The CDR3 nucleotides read TGTGCCAGCAGTTTGACAGTCTCCTACGAGCAGTACTTC.

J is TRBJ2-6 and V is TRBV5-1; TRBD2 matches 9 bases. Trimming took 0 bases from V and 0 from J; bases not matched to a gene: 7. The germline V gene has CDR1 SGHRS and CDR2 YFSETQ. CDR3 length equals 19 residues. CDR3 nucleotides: TGCGCCAGCAGCTTGGTTGGTAGCGGGGGATACTCTGGGGCCAACGTCCTGACTTTC. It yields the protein CASSLVGSGGYSGANVLTF.

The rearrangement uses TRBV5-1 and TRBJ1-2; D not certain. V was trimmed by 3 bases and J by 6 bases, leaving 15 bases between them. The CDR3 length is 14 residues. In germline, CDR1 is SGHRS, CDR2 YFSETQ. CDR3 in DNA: TGCGCCAGCAGCTCGGGAGGGTTATCGGATGGCTACACCTTC. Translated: CASSSGGLSDGYTF. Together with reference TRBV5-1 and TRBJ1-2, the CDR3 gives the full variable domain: KAGVTQTPRYLIKTRGQQVTLSCSPISGHRSVSWYQQTPGQGLQFLFEYFSETQRNKGNFPGRFSGRQFSNSRSEMNVSTLELGDSALYLCASSSGGLSDGYTFGSGTRLTVV.

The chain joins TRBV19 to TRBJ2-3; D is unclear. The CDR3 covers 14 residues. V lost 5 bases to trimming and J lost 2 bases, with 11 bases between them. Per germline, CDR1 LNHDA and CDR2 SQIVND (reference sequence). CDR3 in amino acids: CASSFSRDTDTQYF. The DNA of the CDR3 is TGTGCCAGTAGTTTCAGCCGAGACACAGATACGCAGTATTTT.